This TCR beta chain was found in a study of T cells in Graves' hyperthyroidism and ophthalmopathy. Whole-study findings and limits: Before onset, by a median of approximately 6.2 months, the model predicted ophthalmopathy. Stable hyperthyroidism and ophthalmopathy were separated using 13 V-J signatures.

About this clonotype: Its antigen is as yet unknown.

It was less than 13 ml of fresh peripheral blood that supplied the PBMCs. J was trimmed by 2 bases and V by 1 base; bases with no gene match: 5. The CDR3 contains 17 residues. The germline CDR1 and CDR2 sequences are SGHNT and YYREEE (reference sequence). TCR beta CDR3 regions were amplified from RNA. Researchers ran a first-round RT-PCR on the TCR CDR3 using the HTBI primer set. TCRdb called the multiplex PCR reads again in MiXCR, with one record for every CDR3 protein. This table holds a few hundred thousand distinct CDR3 sequences, roughly an eighth found once. V and J are TRBV5-4 and TRBJ2-2, with TRBD2 matching over 10 bases. The sequence derives from a woman between 18 and 30 years old with Graves' hyperthyroidism. Sequenced: blood. The CDR3 protein is CASSLRSSGSNTGELFF. In DNA, the CDR3 is TGTGCCAGCAGCTTGAGGTCTAGCGGGAGTAACACCGGGGAGCTGTTTTTT.